Listed below are T cell receptor beta chains from one sample, sequenced in a study of T cells in Graves' hyperthyroidism and ophthalmopathy. TCRdb fed the multiplex PCR reads into MiXCR, producing one record per CDR3 protein. Among about 600,000 distinct CDR3 sequences, 16% were seen once, and the ten largest hold roughly 3.3%. The material sequenced was blood. The receptor set was obtained from a woman between 35 and 50 years old with Graves' ophthalmopathy. Each CDR3 is given with its conserved first and last residue. Each record gives: D gene, clone size, J gene, V gene, CDR3 DNA, CDR3 protein. D genes are given only for firm matches. The size entry is marked missing in some rows and otherwise reads once, few, many or a size class.

-	-	TRBJ1-6	TRBV27	TGTGCCAGCAGTACGACGGTTCCTGGGTCACCCCTCCACTTT	CASSTTVPGSPLHF
TRBD2	-	TRBJ2-1	TRBV9	TGTGCCAGCAGCGTAGAGGTTGCGGGGGAGACCTACAATGAGCAGTTCTTC	CASSVEVAGETYNEQFF
-	few	TRBJ1-2	TRBV12-5	TGTGCTAGTGGTTTGGGGGACCCCATCTATGGCTACACCTTC	CASGLGDPIYGYTF
TRBD2	many	TRBJ2-5	TRBV11-2	TGTGCCAGCAGCCCTCATAGCGGGGTCCAAGAGACCCAGTACTTC	CASSPHSGVQETQYF
-	many	TRBJ1-2	TRBV3-1	TGTGCCAGCAGCCAAGGTCCATTTGCAGGCTACACCTTC	CASSQGPFAGYTF
-	-	TRBJ2-2	TRBV3-1	TGTGCCAGCAGCCCCCACCCTGGCGGGGAGCTGTTTTTT	CASSPHPGGELFF
-	few	TRBJ1-6	TRBV5-1	TGCGCCAGCAGCTTGGGACGGGCGAATTCACCCCTCCACTTT	CASSLGRANSPLHF
TRBD1	few	TRBJ1-1	TRBV18	TGTGCCAGCTCAGCCGGACAGGGGGCTAATTCTGAAGCTTTCTTT	CASSAGQGANSEAFF
-	few	TRBJ1-1	TRBV4-1	TGCGCCAGCAGCCAAGATCCGGGTGTAGGGTTCCGGACTGAAGCTTTCTTT	CASSQDPGVGFRTEAFF
TRBD2	few	TRBJ2-5	TRBV2	TGTGCCAGCAGTGAAGCGCTCCGGAGCGGGAGGAAGAAAGAGACCCAGTACTTC	CASSEALRSGRKKETQYF
-	few	TRBJ2-3	TRBV11-2	TGTGCCAGCAGCCGACAGGCGCCCACAGATACGCAGTATTTT	CASSRQAPTDTQYF
-	many	TRBJ2-7	TRBV3-1	TGTGCCAGCAGCCAAGGACTAGGGGGCTACGAGCAGTACTTC	CASSQGLGGYEQYF
TRBD2	-	TRBJ2-3	TRBV5-4	TGTGCCAGCAGCCCGGGACTAGCGGAGGGGGATACGCAGTATTTT	CASSPGLAEGDTQYF
-	many	TRBJ1-6	TRBV2	TGTGCCAGCAGCGCGACCTACATGTCACCCAGTTCACCCCTCCACTTT	CASSATYMSPSSPLHF
TRBD1	many	TRBJ2-7	TRBV2	TGTGCCAGCAGGAGGGGGCCCCTCTACGAGCAGTACTTC	CASRRGPLYEQYF
-	-	TRBJ2-7	TRBV30	TGTGCCTGGACCCAGGGGATGGGTCCTTACGAGCAGTACTTC	CAWTQGMGPYEQYF
TRBD2	many	TRBJ2-3	TRBV11-3	TGTGCCAGCAGCTTAGGTGTGGCGGGAGGGCCAGATACGCAGTATTTT	CASSLGVAGGPDTQYF
TRBD2	-	TRBJ2-2	TRBV2	TGTGCCAGTCGACTAGCGGGAGGAGTCGGGGAGCTGTTTTTT	CASRLAGGVGELFF
-	few	TRBJ1-2	TRBV12-3/TRBV12-4	TGTGCCAGCAGTTTGGGCAGGGATCCTGATGGCTACACCTTC	CASSLGRDPDGYTF
TRBD2	few	TRBJ2-1	TRBV20-1	TGCAGTGCTTGGACTAGCGGAGGTAGGGATGAGCAGTTCTTC	CSAWTSGGRDEQFF
TRBD1	-	TRBJ2-7	TRBV27	TGTGCCAGCAGTTTCGGGGACAGTTTCGATTACGAGCAGTACTTC	CASSFGDSFDYEQYF
TRBD2	many	TRBJ2-4	TRBV18	TGTGCCAGCTCACCATGGACTAGCGGTGATCTAGCCAAAAACATTCAGTACTTC	CASSPWTSGDLAKNIQYF
TRBD2	many	TRBJ2-1	TRBV27	TGTGCCAGCAGTCAAATAGCGGGAGGGCCTTGGAATGAGCAGTTCTTC	CASSQIAGGPWNEQFF
-	many	TRBJ2-1	TRBV7-8	TGTGCCAGCAGCTTAGTCGGGCTGGAGCAGTTCTTC	CASSLVGLEQFF
-	many	TRBJ2-5	TRBV5-1	TGCGCCAGCAGCTTGGTAATTAGGGAGACCCAGTACTTC	CASSLVIRETQYF
-	-	TRBJ2-7	TRBV20-1	TGCAGTGCTAGATTGAGTAGGGGGATCAGCTCCTACGAGCAGTACTTC	CSARLSRGISSYEQYF
TRBD2	many	TRBJ2-5	TRBV4-2	TGTGCCAGCAGCCAAGTCTCTAGCGGGACTGGCGAGACCCAGTACTTC	CASSQVSSGTGETQYF
-	-	TRBJ2-1	TRBV11-2	TGTGCCAGCAGCCTAGGCTGCCGGTACAATGAGCAGTTCTTC	CASSLGCRYNEQFF
-	-	TRBJ2-2	TRBV7-2	TGTGCCAGCAGCGTGAGGACAGCGAACACCGGGGAGCTGTTTTTT	CASSVRTANTGELFF
-	many	TRBJ2-3	TRBV30	TGTGCCTGGAACCGCCAAGGCGATACGCAGTATTTT	CAWNRQGDTQYF
-	-	TRBJ1-1	TRBV19	TGTGCCAGTAGTAGACAACCGGGAGCGAACACTGAAGCTTTCTTT	CASSRQPGANTEAFF
-	many	TRBJ1-1	TRBV6-6	TGTGCCAGCAGTTACTCGGCGTTAGGGAACACTGAAGCTTTCTTT	CASSYSALGNTEAFF
-	-	TRBJ1-4	TRBV4-1	TGCGCCAGCAGCCAAGAACTGCCGAGGCGAGAAAAACTGTTTTTT	CASSQELPRREKLFF
TRBD1	many	TRBJ2-7	TRBV11-2	TGTGCCAGCAGCTTGGCTACAGGGGTAGGCGAGCAGTACTTC	CASSLATGVGEQYF
-	many	TRBJ2-1	TRBV12-3/TRBV12-4	TGTGCCAGCAGTTTGGGTCAGGCCAGCAATGAGCAGTTCTTC	CASSLGQASNEQFF
TRBD2	many	TRBJ2-7	TRBV11-2	TGTGCCAGCAGCTTAGATCCCCCTGTACTAGCGGGAGGGCCGTACGAGCAGTACTTC	CASSLDPPVLAGGPYEQYF
-	-	TRBJ1-2	TRBV6-1	TGTGCCAGCAGTGAACTCGGACAGTTTAACTATGGCTACACCTTC	CASSELGQFNYGYTF
-	few	TRBJ2-5	TRBV9	TGTGCCAGCAGCGTAGACGGCAGCCCGGGGGAGACCCAGTACTTC	CASSVDGSPGETQYF
TRBD1	few	TRBJ1-5	TRBV4-1	TGCGCCAGCAGCCAAGACCCGACAGGGGGCGGGAATCAGCCCCAGCATTTT	CASSQDPTGGGNQPQHF
-	many	TRBJ2-7	TRBV20-1	TGCAGTGCTAGAGAAGGGCCGCGGACTGGAACCTACGAGCAGTACTTC	CSAREGPRTGTYEQYF
TRBD1	many	TRBJ2-1	TRBV5-5	TGTGCCAGCAGCGCCGGGACAGGGACCAGGGGGCAGTTCTTC	CASSAGTGTRGQFF
-	many	TRBJ1-1	TRBV11-1	TGTGCCAGCAGCTTAGCGATGGACAAGAAAGCTTTCTTT	CASSLAMDKKAFF
-	-	TRBJ1-6	TRBV4-1	TGCGCCAGCAGCCAAGGCCGTTTTGGGGCGTCTTATAATTCACCCCTCCACTTT	CASSQGRFGASYNSPLHF